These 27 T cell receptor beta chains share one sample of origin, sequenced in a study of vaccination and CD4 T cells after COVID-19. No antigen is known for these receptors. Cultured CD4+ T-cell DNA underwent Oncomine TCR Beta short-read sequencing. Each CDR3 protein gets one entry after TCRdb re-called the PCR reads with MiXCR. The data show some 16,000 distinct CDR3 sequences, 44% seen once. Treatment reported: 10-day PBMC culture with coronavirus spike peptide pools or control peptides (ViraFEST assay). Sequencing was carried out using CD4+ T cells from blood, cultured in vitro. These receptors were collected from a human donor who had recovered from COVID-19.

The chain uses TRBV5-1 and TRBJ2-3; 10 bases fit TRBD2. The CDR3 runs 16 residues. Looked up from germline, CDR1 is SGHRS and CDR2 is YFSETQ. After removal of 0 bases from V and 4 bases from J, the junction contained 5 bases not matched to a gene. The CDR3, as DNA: TGCGCCAGCAGCTTGGAAGCTAGCGGGAGAGCAGATACGCAGTATTTT. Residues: CASSLEASGRADTQYF.

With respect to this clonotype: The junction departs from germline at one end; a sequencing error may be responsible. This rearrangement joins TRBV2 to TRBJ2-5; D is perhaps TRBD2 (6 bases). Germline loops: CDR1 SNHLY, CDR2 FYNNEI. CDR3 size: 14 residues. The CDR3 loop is CAGRSGLSQETQYF. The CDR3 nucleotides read TGTGCCGGCAGAAGCGGGCTCAGCCAAGAGACCCAGTACTTC.

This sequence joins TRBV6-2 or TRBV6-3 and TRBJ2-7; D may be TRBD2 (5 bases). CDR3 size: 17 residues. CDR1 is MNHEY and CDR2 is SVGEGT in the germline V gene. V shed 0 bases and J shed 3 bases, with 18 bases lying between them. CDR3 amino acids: CASSYSTLTGFYYEQYF. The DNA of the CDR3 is TGTGCCAGCAGTTACTCGACCCTTACGGGATTCTACTACGAGCAGTACTTC.

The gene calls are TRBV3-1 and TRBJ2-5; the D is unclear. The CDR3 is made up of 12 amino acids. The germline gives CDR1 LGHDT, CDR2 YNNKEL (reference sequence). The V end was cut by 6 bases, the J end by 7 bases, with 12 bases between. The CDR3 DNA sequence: TGTGCCAGCAGTACGTCCAGTGGGACCCAGTACTTC. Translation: CASSTSSGTQYF.

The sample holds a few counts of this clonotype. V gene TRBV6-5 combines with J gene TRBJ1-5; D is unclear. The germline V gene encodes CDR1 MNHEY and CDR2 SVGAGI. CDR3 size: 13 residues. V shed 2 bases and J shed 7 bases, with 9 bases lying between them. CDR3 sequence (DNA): TGTGCCAGCAGTTACGATACGACGCAGCCCCAGCATTTT. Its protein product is CASSYDTTQPQHF.

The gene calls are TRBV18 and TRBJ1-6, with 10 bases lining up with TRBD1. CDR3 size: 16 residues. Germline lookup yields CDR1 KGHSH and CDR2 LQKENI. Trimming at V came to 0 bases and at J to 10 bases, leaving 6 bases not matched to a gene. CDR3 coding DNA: TGTGCCAGCTCACCACCGGTGGGGACAGGGGTGTCACCCCTCCACTTT. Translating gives CASSPPVGTGVSPLHF. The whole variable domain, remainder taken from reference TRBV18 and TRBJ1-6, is NAGVMQNPRHLVRRRGQEARLRCSPMKGHSHVYWYRQLPEEGLKFMVYLQKENIIDESGMPKERFSAEFPKEGPSILRIQQVVRGDSAAYFCASSPPVGTGVSPLHFGNGTRLTVT.

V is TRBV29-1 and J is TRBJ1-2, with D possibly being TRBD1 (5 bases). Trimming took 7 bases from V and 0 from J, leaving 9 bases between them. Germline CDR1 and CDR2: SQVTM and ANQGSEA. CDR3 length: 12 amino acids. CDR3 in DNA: TGCAGCGGCAAGACAGCTAACTATGGCTACACCTTC. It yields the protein CSGKTANYGYTF.

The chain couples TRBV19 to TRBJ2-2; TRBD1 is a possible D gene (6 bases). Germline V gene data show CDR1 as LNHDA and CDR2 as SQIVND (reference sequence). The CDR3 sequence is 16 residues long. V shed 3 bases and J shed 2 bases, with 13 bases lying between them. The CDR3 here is CASSMFGQRNTGELFF. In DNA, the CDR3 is TGTGCCAGTAGTATGTTCGGACAGCGAAACACCGGGGAGCTGTTTTTT. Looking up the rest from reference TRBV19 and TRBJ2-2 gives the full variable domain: DGGITQSPKYLFRKEGQNVTLSCEQNLNHDAMYWYRQDPGQGLRLIYYSQIVNDFQKGDIAEGYSVSREKKESFPLTVTSAQKNPTAFYLCASSMFGQRNTGELFFGEGSRLTVL.

The CDR3 protein is CASEGLAGAGGELFF. Here the CDR3 DNA reads TGCGCCAGCGAGGGACTAGCGGGAGCCGGCGGGGAGCTGTTTTTT. The chain uses TRBV5-1 and TRBJ2-2, with TRBD2 identical over 14 bases. The CDR3 has 15 amino acids. The ends lost 7 bases at V and 7 bases at J; junction bases unmatched: 6. Looked up from germline, CDR1 is SGHRS and CDR2 is YFSETQ.

The DNA for the CDR3 is TGCAGTGCTGGACAGACCGCAACTAATGAAAAACTGTTTTTT. It yields the protein CSAGQTATNEKLFF. This chain joins TRBV20-1 and TRBJ1-4, with D possibly TRBD1 on 6 matching bases. The V gene lost 5 bases and the J gene lost 0 bases, with 10 bases spanning the gap. The CDR3 spans 14 residues. Per germline, CDR1 DFQATT and CDR2 SNEGSKA (reference sequence).

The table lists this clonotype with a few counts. CDR3 DNA: TGTGCCAGTAAGGTACAAGGGGGAGTTGGAACAGATACGCAGTATTTT. It specifies CASKVQGGVGTDTQYF. V usage is TRBV19 and J usage is TRBJ2-3; TRBD1 might be the D (6 bases). V shed 7 bases and J shed 3 bases, with 20 bases lying between them. The germline CDR1 and CDR2 sequences are LNHDA and SQIVND (reference sequence). The CDR3 consists of 16 residues. The full variable domain, rest sourced from reference TRBV19 and TRBJ2-3, is DGGITQSPKYLFRKEGQNVTLSCEQNLNHDAMYWYRQDPGQGLRLIYYSQIVNDFQKGDIAEGYSVSREKKESFPLTVTSAQKNPTAFYLCASKVQGGVGTDTQYFGPGTRLTVL.

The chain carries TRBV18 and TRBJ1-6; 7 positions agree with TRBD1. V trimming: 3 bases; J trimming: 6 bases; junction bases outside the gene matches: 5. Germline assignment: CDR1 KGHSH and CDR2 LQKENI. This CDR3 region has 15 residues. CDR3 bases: TGTGCCAGCTCACCCGGGACAGATCCTAATTCACCCCTCCACTTT. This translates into CASSPGTDPNSPLHF.

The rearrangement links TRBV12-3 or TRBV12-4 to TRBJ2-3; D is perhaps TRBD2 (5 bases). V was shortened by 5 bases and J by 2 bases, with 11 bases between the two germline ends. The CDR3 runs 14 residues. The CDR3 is CASSPDYSTDTQYF. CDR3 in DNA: TGTGCCAGCAGTCCTGACTACTCCACAGATACGCAGTATTTT.

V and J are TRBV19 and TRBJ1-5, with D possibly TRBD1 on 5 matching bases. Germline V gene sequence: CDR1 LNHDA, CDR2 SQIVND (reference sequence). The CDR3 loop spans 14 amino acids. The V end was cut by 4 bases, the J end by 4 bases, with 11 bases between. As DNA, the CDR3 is TGTGCCAGTAGTAGGGGGGAGCGGAATCAGCCCCAGCATTTT. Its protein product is CASSRGERNQPQHF.

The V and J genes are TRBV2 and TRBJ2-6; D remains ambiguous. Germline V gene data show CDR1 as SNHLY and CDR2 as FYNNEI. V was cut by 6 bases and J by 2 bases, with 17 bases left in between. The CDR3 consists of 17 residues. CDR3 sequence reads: CASSMRQSLAGANVLTF. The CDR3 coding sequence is TGTGCCAGCAGCATGAGGCAGTCTCTGGCTGGGGCCAACGTCCTGACTTTC.

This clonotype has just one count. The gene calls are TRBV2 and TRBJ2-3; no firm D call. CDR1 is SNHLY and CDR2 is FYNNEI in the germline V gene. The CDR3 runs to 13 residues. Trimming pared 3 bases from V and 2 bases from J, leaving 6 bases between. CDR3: CASSEYTTDTQYF. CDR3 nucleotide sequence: TGTGCCAGCAGTGAGTACACCACAGATACGCAGTATTTT.

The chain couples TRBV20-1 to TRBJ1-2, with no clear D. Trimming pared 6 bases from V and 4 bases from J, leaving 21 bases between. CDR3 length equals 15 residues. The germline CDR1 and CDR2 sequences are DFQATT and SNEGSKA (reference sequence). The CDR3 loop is CSADDRTERPYGYTF. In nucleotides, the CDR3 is TGCAGTGCCGACGACCGGACGGAGAGGCCCTATGGCTACACCTTC.

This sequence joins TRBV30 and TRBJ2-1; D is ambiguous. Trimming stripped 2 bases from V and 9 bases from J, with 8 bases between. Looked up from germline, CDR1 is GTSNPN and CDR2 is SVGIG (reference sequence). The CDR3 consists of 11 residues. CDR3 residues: CAWSLLSEQFF. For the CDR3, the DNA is TGTGCCTGGAGTCTACTCAGTGAGCAGTTCTTC.

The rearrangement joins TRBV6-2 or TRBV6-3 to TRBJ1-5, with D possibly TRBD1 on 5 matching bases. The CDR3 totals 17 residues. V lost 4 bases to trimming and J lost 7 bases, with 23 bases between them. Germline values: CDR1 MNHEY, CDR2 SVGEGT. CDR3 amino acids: CASSFDYGGVELQPQHF. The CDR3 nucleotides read TGTGCCAGCAGTTTCGACTATGGGGGGGTGGAGTTGCAGCCCCAGCATTTT.

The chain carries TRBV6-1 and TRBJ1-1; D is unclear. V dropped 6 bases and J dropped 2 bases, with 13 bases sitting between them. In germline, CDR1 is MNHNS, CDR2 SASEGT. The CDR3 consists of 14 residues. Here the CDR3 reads CASSKGLLNTEAFF. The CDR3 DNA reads TGTGCCAGCAGCAAGGGATTGTTAAACACTGAAGCTTTCTTT.

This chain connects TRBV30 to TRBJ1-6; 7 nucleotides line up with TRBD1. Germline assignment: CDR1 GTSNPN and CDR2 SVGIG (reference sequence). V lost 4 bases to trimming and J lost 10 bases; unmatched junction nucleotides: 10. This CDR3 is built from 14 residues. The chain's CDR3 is CAWTRGRGQSPLHF. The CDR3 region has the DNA TGTGCCTGGACCCGGGGGAGGGGGCAATCACCCCTCCACTTT.

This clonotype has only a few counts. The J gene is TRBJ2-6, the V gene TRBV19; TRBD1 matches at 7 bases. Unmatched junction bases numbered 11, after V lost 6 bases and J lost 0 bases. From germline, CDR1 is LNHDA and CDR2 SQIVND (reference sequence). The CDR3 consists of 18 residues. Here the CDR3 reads CASRHPGQSRSGANVLTF. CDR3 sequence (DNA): TGTGCCAGTAGGCACCCGGGACAGTCACGCTCTGGGGCCAACGTCCTGACTTTC.

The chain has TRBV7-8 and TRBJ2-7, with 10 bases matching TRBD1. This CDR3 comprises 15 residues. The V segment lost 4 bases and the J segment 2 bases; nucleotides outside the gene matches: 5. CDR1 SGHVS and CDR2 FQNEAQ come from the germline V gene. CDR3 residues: CASSSGTGVPYEQYF. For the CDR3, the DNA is TGTGCCAGCAGCTCCGGGACAGGGGTCCCCTACGAGCAGTACTTC.

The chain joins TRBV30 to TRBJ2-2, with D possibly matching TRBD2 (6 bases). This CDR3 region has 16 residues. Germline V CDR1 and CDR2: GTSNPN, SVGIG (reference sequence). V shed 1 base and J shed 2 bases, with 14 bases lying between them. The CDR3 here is CAWSAVLATNTGELFF. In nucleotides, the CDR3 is TGTGCCTGGAGTGCCGTCCTAGCGACAAACACCGGGGAGCTGTTTTTT.

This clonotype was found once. The CDR3 reads CAWTGRHQETQYF. The DNA of the CDR3 is TGTGCCTGGACCGGTCGGCACCAAGAGACCCAGTACTTC. The gene calls are TRBV30 and TRBJ2-5; D is ambiguous. V lost 4 bases and J lost 0, with 9 bases in between. Germline V CDR1 and CDR2: GTSNPN, SVGIG (reference sequence). This CDR3 is built from 13 residues.

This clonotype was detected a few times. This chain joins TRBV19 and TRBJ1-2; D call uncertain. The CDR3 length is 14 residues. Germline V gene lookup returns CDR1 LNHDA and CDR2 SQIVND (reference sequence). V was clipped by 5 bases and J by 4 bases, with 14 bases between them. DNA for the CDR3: TGTGCCAGTAGTTTCCGTGGTGGGCTCTATGGCTACACCTTC. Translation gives CASSFRGGLYGYTF. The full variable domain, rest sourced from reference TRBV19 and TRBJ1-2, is DGGITQSPKYLFRKEGQNVTLSCEQNLNHDAMYWYRQDPGQGLRLIYYSQIVNDFQKGDIAEGYSVSREKKESFPLTVTSAQKNPTAFYLCASSFRGGLYGYTFGSGTRLTVV.

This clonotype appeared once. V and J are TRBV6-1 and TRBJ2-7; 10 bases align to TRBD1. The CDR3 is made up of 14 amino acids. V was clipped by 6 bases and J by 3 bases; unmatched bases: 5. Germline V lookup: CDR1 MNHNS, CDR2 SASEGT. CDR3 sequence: CASRGDRGIYEQYF. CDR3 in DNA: TGTGCCAGCAGGGGGGACAGGGGAATCTACGAGCAGTACTTC.